This TCR beta chain was recovered during a study of beta chain features in type 1 diabetes. Sort purity for all populations was recorded as exceeding 98%. The study reverse transcribed the entire isolated RNA, so it sequenced expressed TCRB transcripts. The method was immunoSEQ multiplex PCR; TCRdb's version includes in-frame clones alone and lacks a portion of them. The data contain approximately 250,000 clones, around 9.6% of them seen just once; the ten biggest clones take up approximately 0.03%. The germline CDR1 and CDR2 sequences are SGHKS and YYEKEE (reference sequence). The CDR3 loop spans 15 amino acids.

This TCR was sampled from a woman aged 18-29 years in good health. The chain combines TRBV5-5 with TRBJ2-5, with 9 bases aligning to TRBD1. The J call may be faulty, since TRBJ2-7 better matches the DNA end. Material for sequencing was naive CD4+ T cells from blood. CDR3 nucleotide sequence: TGTGCCAGCAACCCCATACCCGGGACAGGGTACGAGCAGTACTTC. Translated, it gives CASNPIPGTGYEQYF.